This T cell receptor (beta chain) was identified during a study of cytomegalovirus exposure and HLA in healthy donors. Findings of the study overall: Some V segments, TRBV6-2 and TRBV6-3 among them, were indistinguishable and were therefore excluded. Among TCR beta chains, those listed as cytomegalovirus-associated numbered over 150.

Researchers ran the PCR with 60 Vbeta and 13 Jbeta primers. Clones were sequenced by immunoSEQ multiplex PCR, and TCRdb holds only the in-frame ones, with some missing. The table counts some 72,000 clones; about 0.83% lies in the top ten. A remark on this clone: What it binds is not known.

Looked up from germline, CDR1 is MGHRA and CDR2 is YSYEKL. The length of the CDR3 is 13 residues. Trimming shortened V by 3 bases and J by 2 bases, and 8 bases separated the two germline ends. This clonotype was sampled from a boy between 10 and 17 years old in good health and CMV-seronegative. The rearrangement uses TRBV4-1 and TRBJ2-7; weak D call: TRBD1 (5 bases). The sample taken for sequencing was PBMCs. The chain's CDR3 is CASSQSRAYEQYF. For the CDR3, the DNA is TGCGCCAGCAGCCAGAGCAGGGCCTACGAGCAGTACTTC.